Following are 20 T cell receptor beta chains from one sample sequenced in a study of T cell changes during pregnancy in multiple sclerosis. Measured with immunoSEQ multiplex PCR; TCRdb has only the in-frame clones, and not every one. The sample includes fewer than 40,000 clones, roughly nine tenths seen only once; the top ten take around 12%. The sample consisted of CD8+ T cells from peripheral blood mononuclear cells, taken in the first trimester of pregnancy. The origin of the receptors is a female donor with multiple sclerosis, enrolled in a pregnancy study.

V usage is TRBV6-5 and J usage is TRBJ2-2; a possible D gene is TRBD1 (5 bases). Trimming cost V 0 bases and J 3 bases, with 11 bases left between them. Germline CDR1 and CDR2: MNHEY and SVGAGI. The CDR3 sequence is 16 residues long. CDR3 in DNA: TGTGCCAGCAGTTACTCGCTTACAGGACACACCGGGGAGCTGTTTTTT. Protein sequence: CASSYSLTGHTGELFF.

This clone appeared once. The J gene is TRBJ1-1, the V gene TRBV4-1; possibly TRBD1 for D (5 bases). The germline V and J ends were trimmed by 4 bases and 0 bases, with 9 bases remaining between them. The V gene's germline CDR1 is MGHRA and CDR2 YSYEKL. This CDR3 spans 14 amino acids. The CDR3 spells CASSPGILNTEAFF. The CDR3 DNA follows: TGCGCCAGCAGCCCAGGGATTTTGAACACTGAAGCTTTCTTT.

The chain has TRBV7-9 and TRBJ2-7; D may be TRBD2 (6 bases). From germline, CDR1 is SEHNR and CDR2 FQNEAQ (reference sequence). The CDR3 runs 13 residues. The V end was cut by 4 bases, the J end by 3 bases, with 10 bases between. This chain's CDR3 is CASSSGLYYEQYF. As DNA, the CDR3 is TGTGCCAGCAGCTCGGGACTTTACTACGAGCAGTACTTC.

The CDR3 is CASSYSGRRDYEQYF. As DNA, the CDR3 is TGTGCCAGCAGTTACTCGGGGCGCAGAGACTACGAGCAGTACTTC. The chain links TRBV6-5 to TRBJ2-7, with TRBD1 as a possible D gene (5 bases). Trimming stripped 0 bases from V and 3 bases from J, with 12 bases between. The CDR3 covers 15 residues. Per the germline V gene, CDR1 is MNHEY and CDR2 is SVGAGI.

CDR3 protein: CASSLGQGGLYEQYF. The CDR3 coding sequence is TGTGCCAGCAGCTTAGGTCAGGGGGGACTCTACGAGCAGTACTTC. V gene TRBV7-9 combines with J gene TRBJ2-7, with D perhaps matching TRBD1 (7 bases). Trimming pared 1 base from V and 3 bases from J, leaving 13 bases between. CDR3 length: 15 amino acids. Germline V CDR1 and CDR2: SEHNR, FQNEAQ (reference sequence).

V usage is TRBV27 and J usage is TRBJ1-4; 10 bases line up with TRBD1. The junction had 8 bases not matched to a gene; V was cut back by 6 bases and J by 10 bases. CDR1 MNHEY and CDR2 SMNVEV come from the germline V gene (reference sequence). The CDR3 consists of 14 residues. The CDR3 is CASSPGQGIGKLFF. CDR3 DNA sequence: TGTGCCAGCAGCCCGGGACAGGGGATAGGAAAACTGTTTTTT.

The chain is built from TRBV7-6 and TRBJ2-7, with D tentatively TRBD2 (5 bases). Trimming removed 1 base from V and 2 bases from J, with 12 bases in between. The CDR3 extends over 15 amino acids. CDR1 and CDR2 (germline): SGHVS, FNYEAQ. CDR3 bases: TGTGCCAGCAGCTTAGAGAGCGGAACGACCTACGAGCAGTACTTC. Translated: CASSLESGTTYEQYF.

The CDR3 region has the DNA TGTGCCAGTTATACTAGCCACAGGGGGCTCTACAATGAGCAGTTCTTC. This codes for CASYTSHRGLYNEQFF. This sequence joins TRBV28 and TRBJ2-1, with 9 positions matching TRBD1. The CDR3 is 16 amino acids. Germline CDR1 and CDR2: MDHEN and SYDVKM. Unmatched junction bases numbered 12, after V lost 9 bases and J lost 3 bases.

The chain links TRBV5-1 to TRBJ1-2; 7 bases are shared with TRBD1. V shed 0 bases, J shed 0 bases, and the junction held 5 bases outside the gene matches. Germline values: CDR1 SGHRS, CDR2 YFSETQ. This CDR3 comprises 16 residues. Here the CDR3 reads CASSLAGTDPNYGYTF. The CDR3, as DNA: TGCGCCAGCAGCTTGGCTGGGACAGATCCTAACTATGGCTACACCTTC.

DNA for the CDR3: TGTGCCAGCAGTTTCGTTTCCTACAATGAGCAGTTCTTC. Protein product: CASSFVSYNEQFF. This chain links TRBV27 with TRBJ2-1; D unclear. CDR3 length: 13 residues. Germline V gene data show CDR1 as MNHEY and CDR2 as SMNVEV (reference sequence). Trimming took 3 bases from V and 1 from J, leaving 4 bases between them.

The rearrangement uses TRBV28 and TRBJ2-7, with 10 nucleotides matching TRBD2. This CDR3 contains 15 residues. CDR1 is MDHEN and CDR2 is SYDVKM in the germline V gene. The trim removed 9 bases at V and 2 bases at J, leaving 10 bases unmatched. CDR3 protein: CASRVAGGWAYEQYF. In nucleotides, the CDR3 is TGTGCCAGTCGGGTAGCGGGAGGATGGGCCTACGAGCAGTACTTC.

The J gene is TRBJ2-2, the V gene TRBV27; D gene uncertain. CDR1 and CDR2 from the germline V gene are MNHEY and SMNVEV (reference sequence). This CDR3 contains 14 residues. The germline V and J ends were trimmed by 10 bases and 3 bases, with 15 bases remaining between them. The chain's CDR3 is CATTSIRDTGELFF. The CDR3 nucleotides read TGTGCCACGACCTCTATTCGGGACACCGGGGAGCTGTTTTTT.

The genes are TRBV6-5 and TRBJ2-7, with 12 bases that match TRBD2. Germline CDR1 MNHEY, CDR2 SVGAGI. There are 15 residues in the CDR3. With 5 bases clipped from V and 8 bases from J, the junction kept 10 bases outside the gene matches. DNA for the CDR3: TGTGCCAGCAGTGGACCGACTAGCGGGAGTTTCCAGCAGTACTTC. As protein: CASSGPTSGSFQQYF.

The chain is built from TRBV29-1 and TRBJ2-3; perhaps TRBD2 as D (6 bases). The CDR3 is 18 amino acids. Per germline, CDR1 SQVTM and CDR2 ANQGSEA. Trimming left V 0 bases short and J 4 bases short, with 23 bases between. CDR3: CSVEDTLRGWGEADTQYF. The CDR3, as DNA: TGCAGCGTTGAAGATACACTACGCGGGTGGGGGGAAGCAGATACGCAGTATTTT.

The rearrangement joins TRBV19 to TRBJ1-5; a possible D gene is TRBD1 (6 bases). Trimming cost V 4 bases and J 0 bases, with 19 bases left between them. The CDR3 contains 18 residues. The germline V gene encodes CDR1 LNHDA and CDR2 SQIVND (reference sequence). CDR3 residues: CASSTNRKDSHSNQPQHF. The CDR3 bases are TGTGCCAGTAGTACAAATCGGAAGGACAGCCATAGCAATCAGCCCCAGCATTTT.

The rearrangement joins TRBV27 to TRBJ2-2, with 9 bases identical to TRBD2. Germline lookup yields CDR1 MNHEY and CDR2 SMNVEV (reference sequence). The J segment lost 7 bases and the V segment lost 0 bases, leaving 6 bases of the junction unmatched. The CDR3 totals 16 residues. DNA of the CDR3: TGTGCCAGCAGTTTATCTAGCGGGAGTTTGATCGGGGAGCTGTTTTTT. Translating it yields CASSLSSGSLIGELFF.

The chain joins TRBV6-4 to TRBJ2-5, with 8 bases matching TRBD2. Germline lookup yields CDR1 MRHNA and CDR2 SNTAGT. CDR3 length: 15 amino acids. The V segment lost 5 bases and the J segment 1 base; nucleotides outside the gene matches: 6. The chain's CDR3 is CASSSSAGGQETQYF. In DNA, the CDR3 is TGTGCCAGCAGTTCTAGCGCGGGGGGCCAAGAGACCCAGTACTTC.

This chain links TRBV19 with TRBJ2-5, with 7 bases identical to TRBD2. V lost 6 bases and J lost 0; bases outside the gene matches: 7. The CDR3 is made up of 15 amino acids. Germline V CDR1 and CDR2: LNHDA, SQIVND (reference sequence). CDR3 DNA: TGTGCCAGTAGCCCCCGGGACTACCACCAAGAGACCCAGTACTTC. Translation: CASSPRDYHQETQYF.

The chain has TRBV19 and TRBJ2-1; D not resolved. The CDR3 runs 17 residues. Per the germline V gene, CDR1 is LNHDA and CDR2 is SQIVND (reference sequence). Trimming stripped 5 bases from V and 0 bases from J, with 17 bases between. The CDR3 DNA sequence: TGTGCCAGTAGTGTCTCGGGTGGCGCTTACTCCTACAATGAGCAGTTCTTC. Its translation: CASSVSGGAYSYNEQFF.

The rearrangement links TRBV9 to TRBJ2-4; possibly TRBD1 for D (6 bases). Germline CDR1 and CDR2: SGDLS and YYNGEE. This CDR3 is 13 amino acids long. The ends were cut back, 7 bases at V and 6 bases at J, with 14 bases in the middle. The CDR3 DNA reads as TGTGCCAGCTCCGGGACAAGGGGAAACATTCAGTACTTC. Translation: CASSGTRGNIQYF. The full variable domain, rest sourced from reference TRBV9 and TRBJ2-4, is DSGVTQTPKHLITATGQRVTLRCSPRSGDLSVYWYQQSLDQGLQFLIQYYNGEERAKGNILERFSAQQFPDLHSELNLSSLELGDSALYFCASSGTRGNIQYFGAGTRLSVL.